The rows below give T cell receptor beta chains drawn from one sample of a study of shared clonotypes between healthy human individuals. The table came from immunoSEQ multiplex PCR; TCRdb's copy has only in-frame clones and leaves some out. The repertoire has millions of clones, approximately 95% of them found once; the top ten carry 1.1%. Source material: naive CD8+ T cells sorted from blood. All receptors derive from a man aged 18 to 30 in good health. The CDR3 runs from the conserved cysteine through the conserved F or W. Each record gives: V gene, D gene, clone size, J gene, CDR3 DNA, CDR3 protein. D genes are given only for firm matches. Size values are once, few and many counts, or a class for expanded clones, and some rows have none.

>TRBV4-3|-|-|TRBJ2-6
TGCGCCAGCAGCCAAGATCGGGCCGAAATCTCCGGGGCCAACGTCCTGACTTTC
CASSQDRAEISGANVLTF
>TRBV6-6|-|-|TRBJ1-2
TGTGCCAGCAAGGAATCAGAGCGCGGTGGCTACACCTTC
CASKESERGGYTF
>TRBV30|-|-|TRBJ2-3
TGTGCCTGGAGTTTCACAGGAGATACGCAGTATTTT
CAWSFTGDTQYF
>TRBV4-1|-|-|TRBJ1-2
TGCGCCAGCTCTCCGATAACTAACTATGGCTACACCTTC
CASSPITNYGYTF
>TRBV27|TRBD1|-|TRBJ1-2
TGTGCCAGCAGACCCGGGACAGAATATGGCTACACCTTC
CASRPGTEYGYTF
>TRBV7-8|TRBD1|once|TRBJ2-2
TGTGCCAGCAGCTTATTTTCCGTACAGGGGGCTGGCACCGGGGAGCTGTTTTTT
CASSLFSVQGAGTGELFF
>TRBV7-9|-|-|TRBJ2-1
TGTGCCAGCAGCTTAGATCCACTCAATGAGCAGTTCTTC
CASSLDPLNEQFF
>TRBV7-2|-|-|TRBJ2-7
TGTGCCAGCAGTTACCAGGTTTTGACCGAGCAGTACTTC
CASSYQVLTEQYF
>TRBV18|-|-|TRBJ1-2
TGTGCCAGCTCACCACCCAGGGGCGGCGGCTTCCTCTACACCTTC
CASSPPRGGGFLYTF
>TRBV30|TRBD1|few|TRBJ2-7
TGTGCCTGGAGTGACAGGGGTGGCGAGCAGTACTTC
CAWSDRGGEQYF
>TRBV9|-|-|TRBJ1-4
TGCGCCAGCAGCGTTCTCGGGGGAACTAATGAAAAACTGTTTTTT
CASSVLGGTNEKLFF
>TRBV4-1|TRBD1|once|TRBJ2-1
TGCGCCAGCAGCCAAGATGGGGGGACAGGGCCCCGCAATGAGCAGTTCTTC
CASSQDGGTGPRNEQFF
>TRBV4-2|-|-|TRBJ1-1
TGTGCCAGCAGCCAAGAAGGGCCCTGGGACACTGAAGCTTTCTTT
CASSQEGPWDTEAFF
>TRBV2|-|-|TRBJ1-5
TGTGCCAGCAGTGGACACAGGGATGGCAATCAGCCCCAGCATTTT
CASSGHRDGNQPQHF
>TRBV9|-|-|TRBJ2-6
TGTGCCAGCAGCGTAGAAGGGGTCGGGGCCAACGTCCTGACTTTC
CASSVEGVGANVLTF
>TRBV30|-|-|TRBJ2-7
TGTGCCTGGAGAGAGAGACGTCGGTCCTACGAGCAGTACTTC
CAWRERRRSYEQYF
>TRBV30|-|-|TRBJ2-5
TGTGCCCTACAGCGGGAGACCCAGTACTTC
CALQRETQYF
>TRBV13|-|-|TRBJ2-7
TGTGCCAGCAGCTTAGGGAGGCGCGAGCAGTACTTC
CASSLGRREQYF
>TRBV27|TRBD1|-|TRBJ2-7
TGTGCCAGCAGTCTCTCCCCCGGGACAGGGGGCCACGAGCAGTACTTC
CASSLSPGTGGHEQYF
>TRBV6-1|-|-|TRBJ2-5
TGTGCCAGCAGTGAAGGTGTAGAGACCCAGTACTTC
CASSEGVETQYF
>TRBV13|-|-|TRBJ1-4
TGTGCCAGCAGCCAGGGGGAAAAACTGTTTTTT
CASSQGEKLFF
>TRBV14|TRBD1|-|TRBJ2-1
TGTGCCAGCAGCCGGGGGACAGCCAAGCCCTACAATGAGCAGTTCTTC
CASSRGTAKPYNEQFF
>TRBV5-6|TRBD2|-|TRBJ2-3
TGTGCCAGCAGCTTGAGTAGCGGGAGGACAGATACGCAGTATTTT
CASSLSSGRTDTQYF
>TRBV27|-|-|TRBJ1-1
TGTGCCAGCAGTTTATCAGGGTTCGTAACTGAAGCTTTCTTT
CASSLSGFVTEAFF
>TRBV6-1|-|-|TRBJ1-2
TGTGCCAGCAGTGGGATCCTGGCACCCCTTAACTATGGCTACACCTTC
CASSGILAPLNYGYTF
>TRBV29-1|TRBD1|-|TRBJ1-2
TGCAGCGGAGAGACAGGGGGCAGCGGGGGCTACACCTTC
CSGETGGSGGYTF
>TRBV6-5|TRBD2|-|TRBJ2-3
TGTGCCAGCAGTTACTGGGAGGGCCCCGGGGCTACGCAGTATTTT
CASSYWEGPGATQYF
>TRBV2|-|-|TRBJ2-7
TGTGCCAGCAGTGAAGTTCCTACTAGCACCGAGCAGTACTTC
CASSEVPTSTEQYF
>TRBV6-5|TRBD2|-|TRBJ2-5
TGTGCCAGCAAGGAGGGAGGGCCCTTGGAGACCCAGTACTTC
CASKEGGPLETQYF
>TRBV5-1|-|-|TRBJ2-7
TGCGCCAGCAGGTCGGACCACGACTTACGCGAGCAGTACTTC
CASRSDHDLREQYF
>TRBV6-5|TRBD2|-|TRBJ2-7
TGTGCCAGCAGTCCCACGGGGGGTTACGAGCAGTACTTC
CASSPTGGYEQYF
>TRBV6-1|TRBD2|-|TRBJ2-1
TGTGCCAGCAGTCGGACTAGCGGGGATTACAATGAGCAGTTCTTC
CASSRTSGDYNEQFF
>TRBV6-6|-|-|TRBJ2-5
TGTGCCAGCAGTTACATCGGGGACAACCAAGAGACCCAGTACTTC
CASSYIGDNQETQYF
>TRBV6-5|-|-|TRBJ2-1
TGTGCCAGCAGTTACTCGGCGGTAGTCCCCTACAATGAGCAGTTCTTC
CASSYSAVVPYNEQFF
>TRBV27|-|-|TRBJ2-3
TGTGCCAGCAGTTTCTCCTCTTGGGCAGATACGCAGTATTTT
CASSFSSWADTQYF
>TRBV5-6|-|-|TRBJ2-7
TGTGCCAGCAGCTTGTGGACAGCCTACGAGCAGTACTTC
CASSLWTAYEQYF
>TRBV2|-|-|TRBJ2-7
TGTGCCAGCAACCCCGGGGAAGAGGCAACCTACGAGCAGTACTTC
CASNPGEEATYEQYF